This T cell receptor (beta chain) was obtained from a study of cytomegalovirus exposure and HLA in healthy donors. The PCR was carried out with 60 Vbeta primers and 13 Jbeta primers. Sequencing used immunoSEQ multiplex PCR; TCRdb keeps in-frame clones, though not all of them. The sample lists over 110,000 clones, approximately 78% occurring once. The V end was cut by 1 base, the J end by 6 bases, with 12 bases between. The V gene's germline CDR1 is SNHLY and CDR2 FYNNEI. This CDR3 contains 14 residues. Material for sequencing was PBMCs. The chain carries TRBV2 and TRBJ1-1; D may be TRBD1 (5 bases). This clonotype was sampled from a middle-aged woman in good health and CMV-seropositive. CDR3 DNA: TGTGCCAGCAGTGAAGTCACGGGGGGAGCTGAAGCTTTCTTT. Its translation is CASSEVTGGAEAFF.